The entry below gives a single T cell receptor beta chain sequence along with its context. Its target is unknown. The length of the CDR3 is 14 residues. The V gene's germline CDR1 is SGHTA and CDR2 FQGNSA. Unmatched junction bases numbered 5, after V lost 4 bases and J lost 7 bases. The table came from immunoSEQ multiplex PCR; TCRdb's copy has only in-frame clones and leaves some out. The top ten hold approximately 18% of the sample, which has about 100,000 clones, around 90% seen once. These data belong to a study of identifying expanded T cells in peripheral blood. Study results and limitations: Technical replicates showed about 1.1 changed clones; approximately 2 weeks about 16; four weeks 19.

This receptor was identified in a person aged 18 to 75 in good health. V usage is TRBV7-2 and J usage is TRBJ1-5, with 9 bases matching TRBD1. Sequenced material: blood. CDR3: CASSSGQGTQPQHF. Written as DNA, the CDR3 is TGTGCCAGCAGCTCCGGACAGGGGACGCAGCCCCAGCATTTT.